This T cell receptor (beta chain) was sequenced in a study of CD8+CD57+ T cells in acquired aplastic anemia. Findings of the study overall: Between patients and controls, about 30 CD8+ CDR3 sequences were found in common.

This clonotype has just one count. No antigen is known for it. Trimming removed 0 bases from V and 5 bases from J, with 13 bases in between. The CDR3 spans 14 residues. The germline CDR1 and CDR2 sequences are SQVTM and ANQGSEA. Using genomic DNA as the template, TCR beta VDJ and CDR3 profiling was carried out. TCRdb reanalysed the reads using MiXCR and keeps one entry per CDR3 protein. The sample includes about 40,000 distinct CDR3 sequences, 63% of them seen just once. Selection for sequencing was limited to patients who had shown CD8+CD57+ cell expansion by flow cytometry. The sample consisted of sorted CD4+, CD8+, or CD8+CD57+ T cells (not recorded which) from PBMCs. The chain uses TRBV29-1 and TRBJ1-1; weak D call: TRBD1 (5 bases). The sequence was obtained from a human donor with aplastic anemia. The CDR3 nucleotides are TGCAGCGTTGAAGACAGGGAGGGATGGACTGAAGCTTTCTTT. This sequence encodes CSVEDREGWTEAFF.